This entry concerns a single T cell receptor beta chain. Its antigen is still unknown. Per-base quality was not reported, and no clone a single base away is much larger than it. For TCR Vbeta sequencing and comparison with CSF CD8+ T cells, memory CD8+ T cells were sorted ex vivo from the blood of patients. CDR1 and CDR2 (SGDLS, YYNGEE) derive from the germline V gene. The CDR3, from cysteine to phenylalanine, totals 14 residues. Only the CDR3 region is kept as DNA, spanning 42 bases read in frame from base 1. The library was prepared using the immunoSEQ multiplex PCR assay. TCRdb re-hosts the immuneACCESS table, in-frame sequences only. Its copies lack some clones; in the studies checked, an unresolved V gene accounts for under half of them, and the cause for the rest is not known. For this sample the table gives around 17,000 clones, of which over 60% were detected only once. 14% of the sample goes to the ten largest clones.

This sample was included in a study of T cells in narcolepsy (dated by TCRdb to between 2017 and 2018). In the study overall: Patients with narcolepsy type 1 or type 2 (NT1, NT2) and healthy control donors were enrolled in the study. To look for autoreactive T cells in narcolepsy patients that target self-antigens of hypocretin neurons (hypocretin, TRIB2), the study used TCR Vbeta sequencing to follow clonotypes in blood and CSF. Findings and caveats that apply to the study as a whole: HCRT-specific and TRIB2-specific autoreactive clonotypes were highlighted in plots that compared CD4+ T cell clonotypes in CSF versus blood from the same patient. Autoreactive clonotypes were reported to be detected serially in the blood of the same patients and of different patients, but not in the blood of healthy controls.

The TCR was taken from a human donor with narcolepsy. The chain uses TRBV9 and TRBJ2-5, with 9 bases in between that match TRBD1. The assigned J gene may be wrong: the sequence end matches TRBJ2-7 better. Sequenced input: CD45RA- memory CD8+ T cells from PBMCs. In light of the paper, this sample's cell subset or site label describes: memory T cells sorted ex vivo from peripheral blood. The CDR3 loop reads CASSHGTGLDEQYF. The DNA sequence is as follows: TGTGCCAGCTCTCATGGGACAGGGTTGGACGAGCAGTACTTC.